The 7 T cell receptor beta chains below were found in one sample sequenced in a study of blood T cell repertoires in COVID-19. Measured with immunoSEQ multiplex PCR; TCRdb has only the in-frame clones, and not every one. The sample lists fewer than 400,000 clones; around 84% were seen once. The sequencing sample was made of peripheral blood. The origin of the receptors is a young woman with acute or convalescent COVID-19.

The chain is built from TRBV24-1 and TRBJ2-7, with TRBD1 identical over 10 bases. Germline CDR1 KGHDR, CDR2 SFDVKD. This CDR3 is 13 amino acids long. With 10 bases clipped from V and 3 bases from J, the junction kept 5 bases outside the gene matches. CDR3 loop: CATRGTGDYEQYF. In DNA, the CDR3 is TGTGCCACTCGGGGGACAGGGGACTACGAGCAGTACTTC.

The chain has TRBV30 and TRBJ1-2; D is uncertain. This CDR3 has 12 residues. Germline loops: CDR1 GTSNPN, CDR2 SVGIG (reference sequence). Trimming shortened V by 0 bases and J by 8 bases, and 10 bases separated the two germline ends. The chain's CDR3 is CAWSVPGSGYTF. The CDR3 DNA is TGTGCCTGGAGTGTTCCGGGTAGCGGCTACACCTTC. The entire variable domain, with the rest obtained from reference TRBV30 and TRBJ1-2, is as follows: SQTIHQWPATLVQPVGSPLSLECTVEGTSNPNLYWYRQAAGRGLQLLFYSVGIGQISSEVPQNLSASRPQDRQFILSSKKLLLSDSGFYLCAWSVPGSGYTFGSGTRLTVV.

The chain links TRBV2 to TRBJ1-5, with no clear D. The CDR3 consists of 13 residues. Per germline, CDR1 SNHLY and CDR2 FYNNEI. V was clipped by 2 bases and J by 11 bases, with 13 bases between them. The CDR3 sequence: CASSETSSIAQHF. DNA of the CDR3: TGTGCCAGCAGTGAAACGAGTTCTATAGCCCAGCATTTT.

The chain links TRBV28 to TRBJ1-2, with D tentatively TRBD1 (6 bases). This CDR3 has 15 amino acids. V was cut by 5 bases and J by 2 bases, with 15 bases left in between. The germline CDR1 and CDR2 sequences are MDHEN and SYDVKM. The CDR3 DNA reads as TGTGCCAGCAGTCACCCTAGGGGGGGGAACTATGGCTACACCTTC. Protein product: CASSHPRGGNYGYTF.

The chain combines TRBV20-1 with TRBJ2-1; TRBD2 is a possible D gene (5 bases). The CDR3 is 11 residues long. CDR1 is DFQATT, CDR2 SNEGSKA, per germline (reference sequence). V was shortened by 3 bases and J by 13 bases, with 13 bases between the two germline ends. CDR3 sequence: CSASYRTRQFF. DNA of the CDR3: TGCAGTGCTAGCTACCGGACTCGACAGTTCTTC.

The chain joins TRBV19 to TRBJ2-5; D might be TRBD2 (5 bases). Germline V gene lookup returns CDR1 LNHDA and CDR2 SQIVND (reference sequence). This CDR3 has 14 residues. The V end was cut by 7 bases, the J end by 4 bases, with 16 bases between. The CDR3 DNA sequence: TGTGCCAGTACCAGCGGACTCCGGGGAGAGACCCAGTACTTC. Translation gives CASTSGLRGETQYF.

CDR3 bases: TGCGCCAGTAGGAGTTGGTACGGAGAGACCCAGTACTTC. Translated, it gives CASRSWYGETQYF. V usage is TRBV5-1 and J usage is TRBJ2-5; no definite D call. This CDR3 comprises 13 residues. Germline CDR1 SGHRS, CDR2 YFSETQ. Trimming removed 8 bases from V and 4 bases from J, with 15 bases in between.